The clone carrying this T cell receptor (beta chain) was observed at least ten times. The time point is: sample taken at primary tumor resection. In each case, whole RNA from tumor, nontumor lung or frozen PBMC was sequenced unsorted. Donation came from 70 or so patients with untreated early-stage non-small cell lung cancer. Trimming took 5 bases from V and 0 from J; bases not matched to a gene: 5. Germline V CDR1 and CDR2: MNHEY, SMNVEV (reference sequence). This CDR3 has 15 amino acids. This record belongs to a study of spatial heterogeneity in lung cancer. Study-wide context: Detected sequences consistently included more beta-chain ones than alpha-chain ones. Combinations of a unique TCR and a UMI were tallied in raw reads, and on average each appeared more than ten times.

One entry per CDR3 protein results from TCRdb running MiXCR on the 5' RACE reads. This table holds approximately 12,000 distinct CDR3 sequences, about 6% found once. The material was normal lung tissue next to the tumor, obtained at surgery. The rearrangement links TRBV27 to TRBJ1-1, with 8 bases identical to TRBD1. This TCR derives from a male donor with early-stage non-small cell lung cancer. CDR3 sequence reads: CASSPHRGLNTEAFF. In DNA form, the CDR3 reads TGTGCCAGCAGTCCCCACAGGGGGTTGAACACTGAAGCTTTCTTT.